The entry below describes one T cell receptor beta chain. The target antigen is unknown. The entirety of the isolated RNA underwent reverse transcription, so expressed TCRB transcripts were sequenced. Using immunoSEQ multiplex PCR, the repertoire was profiled, and TCRdb retains in-frame clones only, with some absent. The sample holds some 15,000 clones, more than 60% seen once. V lost 3 bases, J lost 8 bases, and 8 bases lay in between. Germline lookup yields CDR1 SEHNR and CDR2 FQNEAQ (reference sequence). The CDR3 runs to 11 residues. The source of the sample is a study of beta chain features in type 1 diabetes. General study points: In comparison with healthy donors, patients had naive, central memory and Treg TCRB repertoires that appeared more similar. Researchers report that Type 1 diabetes patients had moderately but significantly shorter TCRB CDR3s across all four CD4+ subsets.

V is TRBV7-9 and J is TRBJ2-7; D gene ambiguous. This clonotype originated in a man aged 25 to 40 with type 1 diabetes. The sequenced sample consisted of Tregs from blood. The CDR3 DNA reads TGTGCCAGCAGCTTGCTAGAAAAGCAGTACTTC. Amino acids: CASSLLEKQYF.